The 12 T cell receptor beta chains given below trace back to one sample, sequenced in a study of blood T cell repertoires in COVID-19 (dated by TCRdb to between 2020 and 2021). The method behind the library was the immunoSEQ multiplex PCR assay. TCRdb retrieved this table from immuneACCESS and kept in-frame rearrangements only. Not all clones are present; in checked studies, unresolved V genes account for under half, and no reason is known for the remainder. Recorded for this sample are under 200,000 clones; under 85% of them occurred a single time. 1.2% of the sample is held by the ten biggest clonotypes. Material for sequencing was peripheral blood. These receptors all come from a man aged 55 to 69 who had recovered from COVID-19.

The chain carries TRBV5-1 and TRBJ2-5, with 7 bases identical to TRBD1. CDR1 and CDR2 from the germline V gene are SGHRS and YFSETQ. CDR3 length equals 15 residues. V lost 4 bases to trimming and J lost 0 bases; unmatched junction nucleotides: 6. The CDR3 DNA reads TGCGCCAGCAGCCCTACACAGGGGTACCAAGAGACCCAGTACTTC. It codes for CASSPTQGYQETQYF.

The chain joins TRBV29-1 to TRBJ2-1; 11 bases are shared with TRBD2. The CDR3 length is 17 residues. Germline V gene lookup returns CDR1 SQVTM and CDR2 ANQGSEA. Losses at the gene ends were 7 bases for V and 7 bases for J; bases not matched to a gene: 18. CDR3 loop: CSGVWYLSGGARNEQFF. Here the CDR3 DNA reads TGCAGCGGCGTGTGGTACCTTAGCGGGGGGGCGAGGAATGAGCAGTTCTTC.

The chain uses TRBV24-1 and TRBJ2-1, with D hard to call. The germline V gene encodes CDR1 KGHDR and CDR2 SFDVKD. The V end lost 3 bases, the J end lost 10 bases, and 6 bases lay between the germline ends. The CDR3 is 11 amino acids. The CDR3 DNA sequence: TGTGCCACCAGTGATCCTAGGGAGCAGTTCTTC. Amino acids: CATSDPREQFF.

The V call is TRBV19, the J call TRBJ1-5; TRBD1 agrees at 7 bases. The V segment lost 6 bases and the J segment 6 bases; nucleotides outside the gene matches: 5. The CDR3 spans 13 residues. CDR1 and CDR2 from the germline V gene are LNHDA and SQIVND (reference sequence). In DNA, the CDR3 is TGTGCCAGTAGCTCCACAGGGGCTCAGCCCCAGCATTTT. It yields the protein CASSSTGAQPQHF.

V and J are TRBV3-1 (or the pseudogene TRBV3-2) and TRBJ1-6; D unresolved. The CDR3 runs 15 residues. V lost 0 bases and J lost 12, with 15 bases in between. Germline V gene sequence: CDR1 LGHDT, CDR2 YNNKEL (reference sequence). CDR3 coding DNA: TGTGCCAGCAGCCAAGATCGCAGGCAGGCTAAACCCCTCCACTTT. Translated, it gives CASSQDRRQAKPLHF.

V and J are TRBV10-3 and TRBJ2-2; 11 bases are a match to TRBD2. The germline CDR1 and CDR2 sequences are ENHRY and SYGVKD. There are 16 residues in the CDR3. With V trimmed by 6 bases and J by 0 bases, 3 bases remained unmatched. The CDR3 nucleotides are TGTGCCATCAGGGTGACTAGCGGGACGAACACCGGGGAGCTGTTTTTT. This sequence encodes CAIRVTSGTNTGELFF.

This chain links TRBV9 with TRBJ2-3; 10 bases fit TRBD1. This CDR3 region has 17 residues. With 3 bases clipped from V and 4 bases from J, the junction kept 11 bases outside the gene matches. CDR1 and CDR2 from the germline V gene are SGDLS and YYNGEE. CDR3 nucleotides: TGTGCCAGCAGCGAATCTATCGGGACAGGGGTGGCAGATACGCAGTATTTT. Residues: CASSESIGTGVADTQYF.

The V and J genes are TRBV24-1 and TRBJ2-3, with a possible D match to TRBD1 (6 bases). This CDR3 region has 13 residues. V was pared by 7 bases and J by 2 bases, with 9 bases between. Germline assignment: CDR1 KGHDR and CDR2 SFDVKD. The DNA for the CDR3 is TGTGCCACCAGGGACAGCAACACAGATACGCAGTATTTT. Translating gives CATRDSNTDTQYF.

V usage is TRBV27 and J usage is TRBJ2-3; 9 bases line up with TRBD2. V lost 3 bases, J lost 6 bases, and 7 bases stayed unmatched. The CDR3 spans 15 residues. Germline V gene sequence: CDR1 MNHEY, CDR2 SMNVEV (reference sequence). The CDR3 DNA is TGTGCCAGCAGTTTCTTAGTAGCGGGGGTGGATACGCAGTATTTT. Its protein product is CASSFLVAGVDTQYF.

The genes are TRBV6-1 and TRBJ2-7; D uncertain. Germline V gene data show CDR1 as MNHNS and CDR2 as SASEGT. The CDR3 has 11 amino acids. V lost 2 bases to trimming and J lost 3 bases, with 2 bases between them. The CDR3 DNA reads TGTGCCAGCAGTGAATACTACGAGCAGTACTTC. It encodes CASSEYYEQYF.

This clone was detected ten times or more. The chain joins TRBV10-3 to TRBJ2-3, with 7 bases identical to TRBD2. This CDR3 comprises 14 residues. Trimming cost V 4 bases and J 0 bases; bases outside gene matches: 1. Germline lookup yields CDR1 ENHRY and CDR2 SYGVKD. The CDR3 nucleotides are TGTGCCATCAGTGGACTAGCTAGCACAGATACGCAGTATTTT. It yields the protein CAISGLASTDTQYF.

This chain connects TRBV7-8 to TRBJ1-1; possibly TRBD1 for D (5 bases). V lost 3 bases, J lost 4 bases, and 12 bases lay in between. This CDR3 has 14 amino acids. CDR1 SGHVS and CDR2 FQNEAQ come from the germline V gene. Written as DNA, the CDR3 is TGTGCCAGCAGCTTGCGCAGGGAGGGCACTGAAGCTTTCTTT. Its protein is CASSLRREGTEAFF.